Sequencing of this T cell receptor beta chain was carried out in a study of a mutant IDH1 vaccine in newly diagnosed glioma. About the study: At week 47 came visit V13, while visit V12 had come at week 35.

To note about this clone: Its matching antigen is unknown.

The germline V gene has CDR1 MDHEN and CDR2 SYDVKM. V shed 3 bases and J 5 bases; nucleotides not matched to a gene: 4. CDR3 length equals 15 residues. As to time point: week 47, end of study. A single vaccine dose contained 300 ug of mutant IDH1 20-mer peptide, and topical imiquimod was used with it. Each patient was administered eight vaccinations, scheduled in weeks 1, 3, 5, 7, 11, 15, 19 and 23. Libraries were prepared by immunoSEQ multiplex PCR; TCRdb keeps only in-frame clonotypes and omits some of them. The sample has around 53,000 clones, approximately 88% seen once; the top ten hold 4.3%. This sequence originates from a woman aged 25 to 45 with glioma. Some clones in this sample may be carry-over from other donors' samples. The sample in question was PBMCs, obtained from a glioma patient whose treatment included an IDH1 peptide vaccine. The gene calls are TRBV28 and TRBJ2-5; 12 bases align to TRBD1. The CDR3 DNA follows: TGTGCCAGCAGTTTTGGGACAGGGGGCGGGGAGACCCAGTACTTC. Translation gives CASSFGTGGGETQYF.